These 14 T cell receptor beta chains originate from one sample sequenced in a study of T-cell memory formation after mild COVID-19. Each CDR3 protein is one row after TCRdb ran MiXCR on the 5' RACE reads. The sample has approximately 350,000 distinct CDR3 sequences; 25% to 30% are singletons. The specimen sequenced was PBMCs or a T cell subset sorted from them (not recorded which). These receptors were collected from an adult woman who had mild COVID-19 (a few samples of this study predate the infection). Cell type and time point are not known.

This clonotype was seen a few times. The V call is TRBV7-7, the J call TRBJ2-1; D is perhaps TRBD1 (5 bases). V lost 4 bases and J 0 bases, leaving 10 bases between the germline ends. The CDR3 is 15 residues long. Germline CDR1 SSHAT, CDR2 FNYEAQ (reference sequence). The CDR3 DNA reads TGTGCCAGCAGCTCCGACAGAAGCTCCTACAATGAGCAGTTCTTC. This gives the protein CASSSDRSSYNEQFF.

The chain is built from TRBV7-9 and TRBJ2-7; TRBD1 matches at 7 bases. The CDR3 sequence is 14 residues long. V gave up 7 bases and J gave up 5 bases; unmatched junction bases: 11. CDR1 is SEHNR, CDR2 FQNEAQ, per germline (reference sequence). The CDR3 sequence is CASTPIRDSNEQYF. DNA of the CDR3: TGTGCCAGCACCCCCATCCGGGACAGCAACGAGCAGTACTTC.

The V and J genes are TRBV24-1 and TRBJ2-7; 7 bases line up with TRBD2. Germline V gene lookup returns CDR1 KGHDR and CDR2 SFDVKD. J gave up 3 bases and V 3 bases, and 4 bases lay outside the gene matches. The CDR3 sequence is 14 residues long. CDR3 loop: CATSDGGGGYEQYF. The DNA of the CDR3 is TGTGCCACCAGTGATGGAGGCGGGGGCTACGAGCAGTACTTC.

The genes are TRBV18 and TRBJ1-5; D ambiguous. The CDR3 covers 18 residues. The germline CDR1 and CDR2 sequences are KGHSH and LQKENI. Trimming removed 0 bases from V and 1 base from J, with 16 bases in between. This CDR3 reads CASSPPGAGSVSNQPQHF. The CDR3 DNA reads TGTGCCAGCTCACCACCGGGAGCTGGTTCCGTCAGCAATCAGCCCCAGCATTTT.

This clonotype turned up a few times. The chain joins TRBV27 to TRBJ2-6, with TRBD1 identical over 10 bases. The length of the CDR3 is 16 residues. V shed 6 bases and J 4 bases; nucleotides not matched to a gene: 6. The germline gives CDR1 MNHEY, CDR2 SMNVEV (reference sequence). The chain's CDR3 is CASRRDRGTGANVLTF. CDR3 nucleotide sequence: TGTGCCAGCAGAAGGGACAGGGGAACAGGGGCCAACGTCCTGACTTTC.

This clonotype was detected a few times. This chain connects TRBV5-1 to TRBJ2-5, with 16 bases fitting TRBD2. From germline, CDR1 is SGHRS and CDR2 YFSETQ. V shed 4 bases, J shed 2 bases, and the junction held 14 bases outside the gene matches. The CDR3 runs to 20 residues. CDR3 DNA sequence: TGCGCCAGCAGCCAGAGTCCCGGGACTAGCGGGGGGGTATATCAAGAGACCCAGTACTTC. Translating it yields CASSQSPGTSGGVYQETQYF.

This clonotype has a handful of counts. The rearrangement links TRBV7-2 to TRBJ1-1; D might be TRBD1 (5 bases). Germline CDR1 is SGHTA and CDR2 is FQGNSA. V lost 1 base and J lost 5, with 14 bases in between. CDR3 length: 15 residues. The CDR3 loop is CASSLVPGTETEAFF. In DNA, the CDR3 is TGTGCCAGCAGCTTAGTTCCAGGGACGGAGACTGAAGCTTTCTTT.

The V and J genes are TRBV6-1 and TRBJ1-6, with 7 bases identical to TRBD1. The V gene's germline CDR1 is MNHNS and CDR2 SASEGT. The V gene end was trimmed by 8 bases and the J gene end by 7 bases; junction bases not matched to a gene: 5. CDR3 length equals 13 residues. CDR3 region: CASRRDSNSPLHF. The CDR3 DNA sequence: TGTGCCAGCCGACGGGACAGCAATTCACCCCTCCACTTT.

This clonotype was seen a handful of times. The V gene is TRBV30, the J gene TRBJ1-2; no definite D call. Trimming took off 0 bases at V and 8 bases at J, with 13 bases between the two ends. Germline CDR1 is GTSNPN and CDR2 is SVGIG (reference sequence). CDR3 length equals 13 residues. The CDR3 coding sequence is TGTGCCTGGAGTGTACGGGCCTTGAGCGGCTACACCTTC. As protein: CAWSVRALSGYTF.

The chain uses TRBV4-1 and TRBJ2-3, with D perhaps assigned TRBD1 or TRBD2 (5 bases each). The CDR3 has 15 amino acids. Germline assignment: CDR1 MGHRA and CDR2 YSYEKL. Trimming cost V 0 bases and J 14 bases, with 21 bases left between them. The CDR3 DNA follows: TGCGCCAGCAGCCAAGAGATTGGGGCAGGGACCTCTTCGTATTTT. This codes for CASSQEIGAGTSSYF.

V usage is TRBV27 and J usage is TRBJ1-2; weak D call: TRBD1 (5 bases). The ends were cut back, 2 bases at V and 5 bases at J, with 12 bases in the middle. Germline V gives CDR1 MNHEY, CDR2 SMNVEV (reference sequence). The CDR3 has 14 amino acids. CDR3 DNA: TGTGCCAGCAGTTTAAACTTTGAGGGGTATGGCTACACCTTC. Its translation is CASSLNFEGYGYTF.

This sequence joins TRBV20-1 and TRBJ1-5, with D perhaps TRBD1 (5 bases). The CDR3 contains 12 residues. Germline CDR1 is DFQATT and CDR2 is SNEGSKA (reference sequence). The germline V and J ends were trimmed by 3 bases and 5 bases, with 8 bases remaining between them. This CDR3 is CSASGGDQPQHF. CDR3 DNA: TGCAGTGCTAGTGGGGGGGATCAGCCCCAGCATTTT.

On this clonotype itself: One end of the junction fails to match germline, which may point to a read error. The rearrangement joins TRBV12-3 or TRBV12-4 to TRBJ2-3; D is perhaps TRBD2 (5 bases). The CDR3 loop spans 13 amino acids. CDR3 nucleotides: TGTGCGAGCAGTATTAGCGACACAGATACGCAGTATTTT. As protein: CASSISDTDTQYF.

This sequence joins TRBV7-9 and TRBJ2-7; D is ambiguous. The CDR3 runs to 16 residues. Between the trimmed V and J ends, which lost 1 base and 3 bases, there was a span of 16 bases. CDR1 SEHNR and CDR2 FQNEAQ come from the germline V gene (reference sequence). The CDR3 coding sequence is TGTGCCAGCAGCTTAGGCCGGGCTCCATGGGGCTACGAGCAGTACTTC. Its protein is CASSLGRAPWGYEQYF. Full variable domain (outside the CDR3, taken from reference TRBV7-9 and TRBJ2-7): DTGVSQNPRHKITKRGQNVTFRCDPISEHNRLYWYRQTLGQGPEFLTYFQNEAQLEKSRLLSDRFSAERPKGSFSTLEIQRTEQGDSAMYLCASSLGRAPWGYEQYFGPGTRLTVT.